The 30 T cell receptor beta chains in this list originate from one sample, sequenced in a study of T cell responses to AZD1222 COVID-19 vaccine (dated by TCRdb to about 2021). The time point label of this sample denotes: baseline before first vaccination. Library prep was done by the immunoSEQ multiplex PCR assay. TCRdb provides this immuneACCESS table in a form limited to in-frame rearrangements. Some clones are lacking; in checked studies, under half of them reflect an unresolved V gene, and why the rest are absent is not known. The sample has 150,000 or so clones on record, 93% of them singletons. The ten biggest clones cover about 1.9% of the sample. The source was peripheral blood, collected on day 0 of AZD1222 vaccination. The source of these receptors is an adult in good health.

This chain joins TRBV9 and TRBJ1-1, with D hard to call. Trimming shortened V by 2 bases and J by 0 bases, and 11 bases separated the two germline ends. Germline-derived CDR1 and CDR2 are SGDLS and YYNGEE. The CDR3 is made up of 15 amino acids. This CDR3 is CASSVGGQLNTEAFF. CDR3 nucleotides: TGTGCCAGCAGCGTGGGAGGGCAGCTGAACACTGAAGCTTTCTTT.

J is TRBJ1-5 and V is TRBV30; TRBD1 aligns across 7 bases. This CDR3 has 14 amino acids. Germline assignment: CDR1 GTSNPN and CDR2 SVGIG (reference sequence). The ends lost 2 bases at V and 1 base at J; junction bases unmatched: 2. CDR3 amino acids: CAWSQGGSNQPQHF. DNA for the CDR3: TGTGCCTGGAGTCAGGGGGGGAGCAATCAGCCCCAGCATTTT.

The chain employs TRBV5-4 and TRBJ1-2, with TRBD1 matching over 7 bases. V shed 0 bases, J shed 4 bases, and the junction held 6 bases outside the gene matches. This CDR3 has 15 residues. Germline CDR1 reads SGHNT; CDR2 reads YYREEE (reference sequence). The CDR3: CASSLETGSGYGYTF. The CDR3 region has the DNA TGTGCCAGCAGCTTGGAGACAGGGTCCGGCTATGGCTACACCTTC.

This sequence joins TRBV14 and TRBJ2-3; no firm D call. V lost 2 bases and J lost 2, with 14 bases in between. The CDR3 is 16 amino acids. The germline V gene has CDR1 SGHDN and CDR2 FVKESK. In DNA, the CDR3 is TGTGCCAGCAGCCAAAGGCTTGGCGGACCCACAGATACGCAGTATTTT. Translating it yields CASSQRLGGPTDTQYF.

This rearrangement joins TRBV5-6 to TRBJ1-2, with D possibly TRBD1 on 5 matching bases. Germline V gene data show CDR1 as SGHDT and CDR2 as YYEEEE. This CDR3 has 16 residues. The germline V and J ends were trimmed by 0 bases and 1 base, with 13 bases remaining between them. CDR3 sequence reads: CASSLEGAEFNYGYTF. The CDR3, as DNA: TGTGCCAGCAGCTTGGAAGGGGCCGAATTTAACTATGGCTACACCTTC.

The chain combines TRBV5-8 with TRBJ1-5; tentatively, D is TRBD1 (6 bases). CDR3 size: 15 residues. The germline CDR1 and CDR2 sequences are SGHTS and YDEGEE. Trimming took off 4 bases at V and 1 base at J, with 12 bases between the two ends. The CDR3, as DNA: TGTGCCAGCAGCCTTGGGGGGCTGAGCAATCAGCCCCAGCATTTT. Its translation is CASSLGGLSNQPQHF.

The V call is TRBV7-3, the J call TRBJ1-1; tentative D call: TRBD1 (6 bases). There are 14 residues in the CDR3. Germline CDR1 SGHTA, CDR2 FQGTGA. Trimming cost V 4 bases and J 5 bases, with 14 bases left between them. Here the CDR3 reads CASSSGTPGTEAFF. DNA of the CDR3: TGTGCCAGCAGCTCCGGGACACCGGGGACTGAAGCTTTCTTT.

This chain uses TRBV27 with TRBJ1-5, with D possibly matching TRBD1 (6 bases). Germline CDR1 is MNHEY and CDR2 is SMNVEV (reference sequence). The CDR3 is 15 amino acids. The V end was cut by 5 bases, the J end by 0 bases, with 11 bases between. The CDR3, as DNA: TGTGCCAGCAGTCTAGGGGGGCTTAGCAATCAGCCCCAGCATTTT. Amino acid sequence: CASSLGGLSNQPQHF.

The chain recombines TRBV6-6 with TRBJ1-5; D may be TRBD1 (5 bases). CDR1 is MNHNY and CDR2 is SVGAGI in the germline V gene (reference sequence). This CDR3 has 15 residues. The V and J ends lost 4 bases and 2 bases respectively, with 12 bases between them. The CDR3 spells CASSSDRRGNQPQHF. As DNA, the CDR3 is TGTGCCAGCAGTTCCGACAGAAGGGGCAATCAGCCCCAGCATTTT.

J is TRBJ2-6 and V is TRBV3-1 (or the pseudogene TRBV3-2); a possible D gene is TRBD1 (6 bases). Germline V CDR1 and CDR2: LGHDT, YNNKEL (reference sequence). V shed 0 bases and J shed 3 bases, with 18 bases lying between them. The CDR3 loop spans 19 amino acids. The CDR3 nucleotides read TGTGCCAGCAGCCAAGATCAGGCAGGGGACCCCATTGGGGCCAACGTCCTGACTTTC. Protein: CASSQDQAGDPIGANVLTF.

J is TRBJ1-6 and V is TRBV5-5; TRBD1 aligns across 8 bases. There are 15 residues in the CDR3. Germline V gene lookup returns CDR1 SGHKS and CDR2 YYEKEE (reference sequence). With 1 base clipped from V and 6 bases from J, the junction kept 3 bases outside the gene matches. CDR3 sequence (DNA): TGTGCCAGCAGCTTGTCCGGACAGGGTAATTCACCCCTCCACTTT. This codes for CASSLSGQGNSPLHF.

The chain recombines TRBV5-1 with TRBJ2-3; maybe TRBD2 (5 bases). The germline CDR1 and CDR2 sequences are SGHRS and YFSETQ. V lost 2 bases, J lost 2 bases, and 12 bases lay in between. This CDR3 has 15 residues. CDR3 sequence reads: CASSLGGRDTDTQYF. CDR3 DNA sequence: TGCGCCAGCAGCTTAGGTGGGAGAGACACAGATACGCAGTATTTT.

This clone was recorded only once. The rearrangement joins TRBV29-1 to TRBJ2-7; D is unclear. V gave up 0 bases and J gave up 6 bases, with 15 bases separating them. The CDR3 spans 14 residues. Germline values: CDR1 SQVTM, CDR2 ANQGSEA. CDR3 amino acids: CSVEDNGAPSEQYF. The CDR3 DNA follows: TGCAGCGTTGAAGATAATGGAGCGCCCAGCGAGCAGTACTTC.

The V gene is TRBV29-1, the J gene TRBJ1-3, with a possible D match to TRBD1 (6 bases). Germline V gene lookup returns CDR1 SQVTM and CDR2 ANQGSEA. Trimming stripped 6 bases from V and 4 bases from J, with 16 bases between. This CDR3 comprises 14 residues. CDR3 protein: CSVLPGQPGNTIYF. The CDR3 DNA follows: TGCAGCGTCCTCCCAGGACAGCCGGGAAACACCATATATTTT.

The V call is TRBV6-1, the J call TRBJ2-1; D call uncertain. V lost 1 base and J lost 12, with 7 bases in between. CDR1 and CDR2 from the germline V gene are MNHNS and SASEGT. The CDR3 consists of 11 residues. The CDR3 sequence is CASSEGPRQFF. Here the CDR3 DNA reads TGTGCCAGCAGTGAAGGCCCCCGGCAGTTCTTC.

This chain uses TRBV7-9 with TRBJ2-6; 11 bases are shared with TRBD1. The CDR3 runs 18 residues. Germline V gene lookup returns CDR1 SEHNR and CDR2 FQNEAQ (reference sequence). Trimming removed 7 bases from V and 2 bases from J; junction bases left unmatched: 10. The chain's CDR3 is CASTPIPGQGAGANVLTF. In DNA, the CDR3 is TGTGCCAGCACCCCGATCCCGGGACAGGGGGCTGGGGCCAACGTCCTGACTTTC.

The rearrangement joins TRBV27 to TRBJ1-2, with a possible D match to TRBD1 (5 bases). The CDR3 contains 14 residues. Trimming cost V 0 bases and J 2 bases, with 7 bases left between them. Per germline, CDR1 MNHEY and CDR2 SMNVEV (reference sequence). The CDR3 coding sequence is TGTGCCAGCAGTTTATCTCGGGGGAACTATGGCTACACCTTC. It translates to CASSLSRGNYGYTF.

This chain links TRBV7-9 with TRBJ1-1; perhaps TRBD1 as D (5 bases). Between the trimmed V and J ends, which lost 3 bases and 0 bases, there was a span of 14 bases. Germline V gene lookup returns CDR1 SEHNR and CDR2 FQNEAQ (reference sequence). CDR3 length: 16 residues. The CDR3: CASSFGQTRMNTEAFF. In nucleotides, the CDR3 is TGTGCCAGCAGCTTTGGACAAACGAGAATGAACACTGAAGCTTTCTTT.

This chain connects TRBV19 to TRBJ2-7; TRBD2 is a possible D gene (5 bases). The V end lost 7 bases, the J end lost 1 base, and 17 bases lay between the germline ends. The CDR3 covers 15 residues. Germline loops: CDR1 LNHDA, CDR2 SQIVND (reference sequence). The CDR3 sequence: CASILGIHISYEQYF. The CDR3 DNA reads TGTGCCAGTATCCTCGGGATCCACATATCCTACGAGCAGTACTTC. The full variable domain, completed using reference TRBV19 and TRBJ2-7, is DGGITQSPKYLFRKEGQNVTLSCEQNLNHDAMYWYRQDPGQGLRLIYYSQIVNDFQKGDIAEGYSVSREKKESFPLTVTSAQKNPTAFYLCASILGIHISYEQYFGPGTRLTVT.

The V and J genes are TRBV6-5 and TRBJ2-3, with D tentatively TRBD1 or TRBD2 (6 bases each). V lost 6 bases, J lost 0 bases, and 13 bases lay in between. Looked up from germline, CDR1 is MNHEY and CDR2 is SVGAGI. The CDR3 spans 15 residues. CDR3 protein: CASRKGGFSTDTQYF. The CDR3 DNA reads as TGTGCCAGCAGAAAAGGGGGGTTCAGCACAGATACGCAGTATTTT.

V is TRBV11-3 and J is TRBJ2-3, with 12 nucleotides matching TRBD2. V lost 5 bases, J lost 5 bases, and 11 bases stayed unmatched. CDR1 and CDR2 (germline): SGHNT, YENEEA. The CDR3 covers 17 residues. The CDR3 DNA follows: TGTGCCAGCAGCCCATCGACTAGCGGGGGAGGAGGAGATACGCAGTATTTT. It codes for CASSPSTSGGGGDTQYF.

The CDR3 sequence is CASSDISSPLHF. In DNA, the CDR3 is TGTGCCAGCAGTGATATAAGCTCACCCCTCCACTTT. The V call is TRBV2, the J call TRBJ1-6; D not resolved. Per germline, CDR1 SNHLY and CDR2 FYNNEI. The V end was cut by 3 bases, the J end by 10 bases, with 7 bases between. This CDR3 has 12 amino acids.

The chain carries TRBV19 and TRBJ1-1; 9 positions agree with TRBD1. The CDR3 covers 15 residues. Germline trimming cut 6 bases from V and 0 bases from J; bases unmatched to any gene: 5. The germline V gene has CDR1 LNHDA and CDR2 SQIVND (reference sequence). Here the CDR3 DNA reads TGTGCCAGTAGACGGGACAGGGACCTGAACACTGAAGCTTTCTTT. The encoded protein is CASRRDRDLNTEAFF.

The chain couples TRBV20-1 to TRBJ2-3; TRBD1 aligns across 8 bases. Germline assignment: CDR1 DFQATT and CDR2 SNEGSKA (reference sequence). The CDR3 runs to 16 residues. V dropped 3 bases and J dropped 2; count of bases not matched to a gene: 10. CDR3 sequence reads: CSASQGAGTNTDTQYF. The CDR3 DNA reads as TGCAGTGCTAGTCAGGGGGCCGGGACCAACACAGATACGCAGTATTTT.

The V gene is TRBV11-2, the J gene TRBJ1-1; D may be TRBD1 (5 bases). The CDR3 sequence is 14 residues long. Per the germline V gene, CDR1 is SGHAT and CDR2 is FQNNGV. Trimming took 1 base from V and 5 from J, leaving 11 bases between them. Here the CDR3 reads CASSLGGGRTEAFF. Written as DNA, the CDR3 is TGTGCCAGCAGCTTAGGGGGGGGAAGGACTGAAGCTTTCTTT.

This chain joins TRBV5-5 and TRBJ1-2; 11 nucleotides agree with TRBD1. Germline trimming cut 4 bases from V and 0 bases from J; bases unmatched to any gene: 5. Germline loops: CDR1 SGHKS, CDR2 YYEKEE (reference sequence). This CDR3 comprises 16 residues. CDR3 bases: TGTGCCAGCAGCGGACAGGGGGCCCTTACTAACTATGGCTACACCTTC. It translates to CASSGQGALTNYGYTF.

The rearrangement uses TRBV3-1 (or the pseudogene TRBV3-2) and TRBJ1-4; D call uncertain. Germline assignment: CDR1 LGHDT and CDR2 YNNKEL (reference sequence). V was shortened by 5 bases and J by 6 bases, with 10 bases between the two germline ends. The CDR3 totals 13 residues. The CDR3: CASSTYVDEKLFF. CDR3 bases: TGTGCCAGCAGCACCTATGTGGATGAAAAACTGTTTTTT.

This rearrangement joins TRBV27 to TRBJ2-7, with 9 bases lining up with TRBD1. The CDR3 is 13 residues long. Germline V lookup: CDR1 MNHEY, CDR2 SMNVEV (reference sequence). V shed 6 bases and J 2 bases; nucleotides not matched to a gene: 2. The CDR3 loop is CASRRQGAYEQYF. Here the CDR3 DNA reads TGTGCCAGCAGACGACAGGGGGCCTACGAGCAGTACTTC.

Here the CDR3 reads CASSESRTEQYF. The CDR3 DNA sequence: TGTGCCAGCAGTGAATCACGAACAGAGCAGTACTTC. This chain joins TRBV6-1 and TRBJ2-7; D is unresolved. The V and J ends lost 2 bases and 7 bases respectively, with 9 bases between them. Germline V gene lookup returns CDR1 MNHNS and CDR2 SASEGT. The CDR3 loop spans 12 amino acids.

This chain uses TRBV12-3 or TRBV12-4 with TRBJ1-1; a possible D gene is TRBD1 (5 bases). The CDR3 loop spans 12 amino acids. The ends were cut back, 6 bases at V and 8 bases at J, with 13 bases in the middle. The CDR3 sequence is CASRGTHGEAFF. CDR3 nucleotides: TGTGCCAGCAGGGGGACCCACGGAGAAGCTTTCTTT.